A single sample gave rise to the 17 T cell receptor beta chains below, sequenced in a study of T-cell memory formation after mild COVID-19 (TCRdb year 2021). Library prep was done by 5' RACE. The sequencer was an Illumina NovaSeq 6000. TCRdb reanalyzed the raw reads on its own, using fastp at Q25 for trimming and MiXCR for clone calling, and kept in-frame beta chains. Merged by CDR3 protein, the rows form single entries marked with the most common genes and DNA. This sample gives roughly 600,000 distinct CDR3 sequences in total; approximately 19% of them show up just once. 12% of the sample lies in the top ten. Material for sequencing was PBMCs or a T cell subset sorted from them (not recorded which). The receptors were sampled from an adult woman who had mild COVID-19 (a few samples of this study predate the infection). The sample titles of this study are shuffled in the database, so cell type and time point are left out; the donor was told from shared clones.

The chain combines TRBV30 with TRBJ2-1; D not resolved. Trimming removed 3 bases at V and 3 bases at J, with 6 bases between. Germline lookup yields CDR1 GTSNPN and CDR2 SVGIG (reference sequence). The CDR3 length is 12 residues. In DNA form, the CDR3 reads TGTGCCTGGAGGCTTCACTACAATGAGCAGTTCTTC. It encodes CAWRLHYNEQFF.

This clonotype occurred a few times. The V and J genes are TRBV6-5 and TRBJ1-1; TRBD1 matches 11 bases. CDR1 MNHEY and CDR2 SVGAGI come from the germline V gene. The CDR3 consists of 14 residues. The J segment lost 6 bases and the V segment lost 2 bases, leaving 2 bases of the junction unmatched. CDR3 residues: CASSYGTGGAEAFF. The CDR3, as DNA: TGTGCCAGCAGTTACGGGACAGGGGGGGCTGAAGCTTTCTTT.

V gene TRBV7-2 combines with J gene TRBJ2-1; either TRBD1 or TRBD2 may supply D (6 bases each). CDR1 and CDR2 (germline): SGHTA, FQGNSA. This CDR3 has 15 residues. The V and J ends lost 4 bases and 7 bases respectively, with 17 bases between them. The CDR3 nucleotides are TGTGCCAGCAGCTCTGGTCCGGGGGCACAGAATGAGCAGTTCTTC. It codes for CASSSGPGAQNEQFF.

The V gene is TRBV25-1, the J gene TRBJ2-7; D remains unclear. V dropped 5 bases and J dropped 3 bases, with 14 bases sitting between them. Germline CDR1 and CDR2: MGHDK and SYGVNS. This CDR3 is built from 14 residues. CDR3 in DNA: TGTGCCAGCAGTTTTTACGGGTCCAACTACGAGCAGTACTTC. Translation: CASSFYGSNYEQYF.

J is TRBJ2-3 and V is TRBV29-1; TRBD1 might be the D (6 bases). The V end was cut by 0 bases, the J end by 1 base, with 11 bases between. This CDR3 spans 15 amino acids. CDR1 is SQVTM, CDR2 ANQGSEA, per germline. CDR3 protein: CSVEDLRQGTDTQYF. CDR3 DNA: TGCAGCGTTGAAGATCTGAGACAGGGCACAGATACGCAGTATTTT.

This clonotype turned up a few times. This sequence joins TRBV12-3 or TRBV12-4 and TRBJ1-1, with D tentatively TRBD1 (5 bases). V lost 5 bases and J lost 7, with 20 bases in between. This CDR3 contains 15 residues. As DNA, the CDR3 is TGTGCCAGCAGTCCGGGAGACAGCCGGAGTGTTGAAGCTTTCTTT. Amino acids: CASSPGDSRSVEAFF.

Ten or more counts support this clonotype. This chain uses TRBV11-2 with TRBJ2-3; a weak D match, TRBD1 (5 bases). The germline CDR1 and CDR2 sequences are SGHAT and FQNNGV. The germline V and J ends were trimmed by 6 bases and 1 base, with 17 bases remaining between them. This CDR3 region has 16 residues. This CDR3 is CASRLRGILGTDTQYF. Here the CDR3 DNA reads TGTGCCAGCAGATTAAGGGGAATTCTTGGCACAGATACGCAGTATTTT.

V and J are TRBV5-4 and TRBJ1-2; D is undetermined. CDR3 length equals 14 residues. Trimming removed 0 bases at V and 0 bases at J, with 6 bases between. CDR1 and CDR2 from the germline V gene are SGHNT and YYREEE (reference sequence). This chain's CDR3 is CASSLVGANYGYTF. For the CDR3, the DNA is TGTGCCAGCAGCTTGGTTGGGGCTAACTATGGCTACACCTTC. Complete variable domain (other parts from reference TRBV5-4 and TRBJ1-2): ETGVTQSPTHLIKTRGQQVTLRCSSQSGHNTVSWYQQALGQGPQFIFQYYREEENGRGNFPPRFSGLQFPNYSSELNVNALELDDSALYLCASSLVGANYGYTFGSGTRLTVV.

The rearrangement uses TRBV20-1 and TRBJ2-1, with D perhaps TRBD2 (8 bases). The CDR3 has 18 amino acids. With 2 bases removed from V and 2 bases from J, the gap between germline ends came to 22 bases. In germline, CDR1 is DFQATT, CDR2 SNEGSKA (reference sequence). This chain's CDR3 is CSARPMTGHGRAYNEQFF. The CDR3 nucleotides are TGCAGTGCTAGACCTATGACAGGGCACGGGAGGGCCTACAATGAGCAGTTCTTC.

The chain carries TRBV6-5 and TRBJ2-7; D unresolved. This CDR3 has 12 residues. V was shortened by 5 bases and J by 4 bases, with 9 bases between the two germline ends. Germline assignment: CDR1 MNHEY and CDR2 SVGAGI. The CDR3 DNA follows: TGTGCCAGCAGTAGGTCCCGGTACGAGCAGTACTTC. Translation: CASSRSRYEQYF.

This CDR3 is CASSRQAGDETQYF. The CDR3 bases are TGTGCCAGCAGCCGTCAAGCGGGGGATGAGACCCAGTACTTC. The V gene is TRBV3-1, the J gene TRBJ2-5, with 8 bases lining up with TRBD2. The trim removed 4 bases at V and 5 bases at J, leaving 6 bases unmatched. This CDR3 is 14 amino acids long. From germline, CDR1 is LGHDT and CDR2 YNNKEL (reference sequence).

The CDR3 DNA reads TGTGCCAGCAGTTACTCGATAAATCCTGGGGCCAACGTCCTGACTTTC. Protein product: CASSYSINPGANVLTF. The V call is TRBV6-5, the J call TRBJ2-6; D unresolved. Germline lookup yields CDR1 MNHEY and CDR2 SVGAGI. Trimming removed 0 bases from V and 2 bases from J, with 8 bases in between. The CDR3 is 16 residues long.

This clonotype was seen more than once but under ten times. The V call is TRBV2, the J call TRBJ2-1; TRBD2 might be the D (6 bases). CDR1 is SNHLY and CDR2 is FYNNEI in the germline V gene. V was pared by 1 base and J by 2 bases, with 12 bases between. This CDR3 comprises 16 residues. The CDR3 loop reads CASSEVAGTAYNEQFF. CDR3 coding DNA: TGTGCCAGCAGTGAAGTCGCGGGGACGGCCTACAATGAGCAGTTCTTC. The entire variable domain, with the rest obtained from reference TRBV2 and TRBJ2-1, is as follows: EPEVTQTPSHQVTQMGQEVILRCVPISNHLYFYWYRQILGQKVEFLVSFYNNEISEKSEIFDDQFSVERPDGSNFTLKIRSTKLEDSAMYFCASSEVAGTAYNEQFFGPGTRLTVL.

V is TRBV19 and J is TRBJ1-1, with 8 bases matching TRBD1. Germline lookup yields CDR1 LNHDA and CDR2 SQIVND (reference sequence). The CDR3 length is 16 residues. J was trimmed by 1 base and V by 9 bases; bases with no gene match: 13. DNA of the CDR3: TGTGCCAGCCAGGCCCGGACAGGGTTTCGGAACACTGAAGCTTTCTTT. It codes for CASQARTGFRNTEAFF. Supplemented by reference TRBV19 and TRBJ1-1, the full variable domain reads DGGITQSPKYLFRKEGQNVTLSCEQNLNHDAMYWYRQDPGQGLRLIYYSQIVNDFQKGDIAEGYSVSREKKESFPLTVTSAQKNPTAFYLCASQARTGFRNTEAFFGQGTRLTVV.

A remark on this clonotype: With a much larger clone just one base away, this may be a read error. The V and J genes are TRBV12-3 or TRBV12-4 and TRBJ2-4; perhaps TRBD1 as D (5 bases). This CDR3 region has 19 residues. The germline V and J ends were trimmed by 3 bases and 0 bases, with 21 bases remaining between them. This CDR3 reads CASSLVYRRQKLAKNIQYF. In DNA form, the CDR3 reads TGTGCCAGCAGTTTGGTTTATCGGAGACAGAAACTAGCCAAAAACATTCAGTACTTC.

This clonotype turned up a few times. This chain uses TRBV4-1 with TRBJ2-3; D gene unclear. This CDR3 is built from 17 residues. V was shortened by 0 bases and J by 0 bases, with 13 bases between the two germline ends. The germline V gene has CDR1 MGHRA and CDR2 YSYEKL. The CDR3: CASSQDPPGTSTDTQYF. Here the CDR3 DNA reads TGCGCCAGCAGCCAAGATCCACCTGGAACTAGCACAGATACGCAGTATTTT.

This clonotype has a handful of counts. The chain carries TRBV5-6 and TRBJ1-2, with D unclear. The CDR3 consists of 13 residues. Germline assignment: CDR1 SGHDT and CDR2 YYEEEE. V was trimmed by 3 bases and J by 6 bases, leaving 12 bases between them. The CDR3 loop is CASSSQGIHGYTF. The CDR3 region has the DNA TGTGCCAGCAGCTCCCAAGGGATTCATGGCTACACCTTC.